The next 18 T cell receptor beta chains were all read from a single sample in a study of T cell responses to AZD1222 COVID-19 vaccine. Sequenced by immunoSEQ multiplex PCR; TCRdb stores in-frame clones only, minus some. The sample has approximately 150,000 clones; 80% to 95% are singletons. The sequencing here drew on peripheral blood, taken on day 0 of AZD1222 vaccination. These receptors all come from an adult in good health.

The CDR3 sequence is CASSAGLDSLSQETQYF. DNA for the CDR3: TGTGCCAGCAGCGCGGGACTAGACAGCCTATCCCAAGAGACCCAGTACTTC. J is TRBJ2-5 and V is TRBV9; 8 bases match TRBD2. V shed 3 bases and J 1 base; nucleotides not matched to a gene: 11. The CDR3 is made up of 17 amino acids. CDR1 SGDLS and CDR2 YYNGEE come from the germline V gene.

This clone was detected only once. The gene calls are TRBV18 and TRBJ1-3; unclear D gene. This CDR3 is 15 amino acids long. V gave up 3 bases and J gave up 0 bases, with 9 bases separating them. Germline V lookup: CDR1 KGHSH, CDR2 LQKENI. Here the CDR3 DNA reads TGTGCCAGCTCACCGGCGTGGGACTCTGGAAACACCATATATTTT. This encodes CASSPAWDSGNTIYF.

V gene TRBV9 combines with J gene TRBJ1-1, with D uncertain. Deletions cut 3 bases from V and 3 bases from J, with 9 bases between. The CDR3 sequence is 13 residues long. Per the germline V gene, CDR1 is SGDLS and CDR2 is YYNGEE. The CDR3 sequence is CASSEAMDTEAFF. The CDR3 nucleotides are TGTGCCAGCAGCGAAGCGATGGACACTGAAGCTTTCTTT. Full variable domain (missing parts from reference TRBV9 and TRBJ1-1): DSGVTQTPKHLITATGQRVTLRCSPRSGDLSVYWYQQSLDQGLQFLIQYYNGEERAKGNILERFSAQQFPDLHSELNLSSLELGDSALYFCASSEAMDTEAFFGQGTRLTVV.

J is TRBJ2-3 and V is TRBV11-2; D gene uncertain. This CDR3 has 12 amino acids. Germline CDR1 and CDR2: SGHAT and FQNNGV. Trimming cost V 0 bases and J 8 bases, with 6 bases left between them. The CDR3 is CASSLELVTQYF. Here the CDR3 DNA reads TGTGCCAGCAGCTTAGAACTCGTTACGCAGTATTTT.

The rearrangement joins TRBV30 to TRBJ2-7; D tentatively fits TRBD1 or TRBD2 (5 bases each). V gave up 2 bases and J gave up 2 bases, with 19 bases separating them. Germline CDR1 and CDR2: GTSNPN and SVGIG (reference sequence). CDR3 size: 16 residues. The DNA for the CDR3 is TGTGCCTGGAGTCAGACCGGGACCCCAAAGGCCTACGAGCAGTACTTC. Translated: CAWSQTGTPKAYEQYF. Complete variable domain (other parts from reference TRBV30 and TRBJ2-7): SQTIHQWPATLVQPVGSPLSLECTVEGTSNPNLYWYRQAAGRGLQLLFYSVGIGQISSEVPQNLSASRPQDRQFILSSKKLLLSDSGFYLCAWSQTGTPKAYEQYFGPGTRLTVT.

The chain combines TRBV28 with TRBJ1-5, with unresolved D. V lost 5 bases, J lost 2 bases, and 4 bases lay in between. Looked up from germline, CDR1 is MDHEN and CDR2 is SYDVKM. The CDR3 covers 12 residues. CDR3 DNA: TGTGCCAGCAGTATGGGCAATCAGCCCCAGCATTTT. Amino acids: CASSMGNQPQHF.

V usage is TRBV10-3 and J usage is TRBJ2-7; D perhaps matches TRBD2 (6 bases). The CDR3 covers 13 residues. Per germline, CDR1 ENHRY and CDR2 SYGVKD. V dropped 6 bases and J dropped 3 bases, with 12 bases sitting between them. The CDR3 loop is CAISGGSSYEQYF. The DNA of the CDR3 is TGTGCCATCAGCGGAGGGTCCAGCTACGAGCAGTACTTC.

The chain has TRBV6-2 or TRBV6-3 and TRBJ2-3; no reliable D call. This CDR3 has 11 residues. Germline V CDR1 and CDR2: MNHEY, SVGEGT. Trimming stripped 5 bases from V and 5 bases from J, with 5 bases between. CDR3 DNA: TGTGCCAGCAGTAACGGAGATACGCAGTATTTT. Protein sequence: CASSNGDTQYF.

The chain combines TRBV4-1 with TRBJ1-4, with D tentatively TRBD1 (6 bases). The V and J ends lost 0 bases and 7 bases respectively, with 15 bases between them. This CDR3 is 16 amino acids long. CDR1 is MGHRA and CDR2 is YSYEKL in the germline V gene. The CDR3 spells CASSQEVGRGVEKLFF. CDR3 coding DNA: TGCGCCAGCAGCCAAGAGGTCGGGAGGGGGGTTGAAAAACTGTTTTTT.

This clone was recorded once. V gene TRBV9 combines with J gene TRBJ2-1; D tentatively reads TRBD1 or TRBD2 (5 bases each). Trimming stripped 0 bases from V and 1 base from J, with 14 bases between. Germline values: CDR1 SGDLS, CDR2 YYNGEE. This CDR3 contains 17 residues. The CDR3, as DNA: TGTGCCAGCAGCGTAGAGGGACCGGAGTTTTCCTACAATGAGCAGTTCTTC. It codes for CASSVEGPEFSYNEQFF. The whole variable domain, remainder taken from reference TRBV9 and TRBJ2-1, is DSGVTQTPKHLITATGQRVTLRCSPRSGDLSVYWYQQSLDQGLQFLIQYYNGEERAKGNILERFSAQQFPDLHSELNLSSLELGDSALYFCASSVEGPEFSYNEQFFGPGTRLTVL.

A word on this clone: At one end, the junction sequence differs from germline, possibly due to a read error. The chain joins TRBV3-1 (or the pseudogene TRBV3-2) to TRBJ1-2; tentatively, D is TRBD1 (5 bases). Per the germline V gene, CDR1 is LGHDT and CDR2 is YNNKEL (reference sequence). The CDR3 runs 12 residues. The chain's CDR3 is CASSQDRRGWAF. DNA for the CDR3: TGTGCCAGCAGCCAAGACAGGCGGGGCTGGGCCTTC.

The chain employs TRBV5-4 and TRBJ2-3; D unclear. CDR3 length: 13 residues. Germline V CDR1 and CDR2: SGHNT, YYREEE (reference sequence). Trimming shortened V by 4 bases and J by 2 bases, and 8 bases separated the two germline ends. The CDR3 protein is CASSPIHTDTQYF. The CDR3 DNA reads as TGTGCCAGCAGCCCAATCCACACAGATACGCAGTATTTT.

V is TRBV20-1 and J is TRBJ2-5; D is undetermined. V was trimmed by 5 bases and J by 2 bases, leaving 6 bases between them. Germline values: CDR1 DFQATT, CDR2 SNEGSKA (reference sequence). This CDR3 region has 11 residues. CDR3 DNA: TGCAGTGCTCGGCGACAAGAGACCCAGTACTTC. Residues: CSARRQETQYF.

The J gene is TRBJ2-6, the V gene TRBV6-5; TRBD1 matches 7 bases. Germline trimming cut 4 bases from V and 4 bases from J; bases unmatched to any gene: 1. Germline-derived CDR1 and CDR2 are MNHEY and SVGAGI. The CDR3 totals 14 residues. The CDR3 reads CASSLQGGANVLTF. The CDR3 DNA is TGTGCCAGCAGTTTACAGGGGGGGGCCAACGTCCTGACTTTC.

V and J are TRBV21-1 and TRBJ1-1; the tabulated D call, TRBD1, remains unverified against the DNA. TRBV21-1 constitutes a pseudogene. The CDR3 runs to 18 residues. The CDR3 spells CASSKEGTIQGMNTEAFF. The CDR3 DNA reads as TGTGCCAGCAGCAAAGAAGGCACAATACAGGGGATGAACACTGAAGCTTTCTTT.

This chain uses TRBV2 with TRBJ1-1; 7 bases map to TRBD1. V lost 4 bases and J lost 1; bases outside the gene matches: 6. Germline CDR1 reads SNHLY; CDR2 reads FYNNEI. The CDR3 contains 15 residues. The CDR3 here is CASSGVRTGNTEAFF. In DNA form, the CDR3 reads TGTGCCAGCAGTGGAGTTCGGACAGGGAACACTGAAGCTTTCTTT.

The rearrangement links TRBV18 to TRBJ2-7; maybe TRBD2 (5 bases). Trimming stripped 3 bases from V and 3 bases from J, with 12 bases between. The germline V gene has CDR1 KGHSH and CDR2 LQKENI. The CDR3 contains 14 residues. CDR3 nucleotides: TGTGCCAGCTCACCTGATCTTGGGAGCTACGAGCAGTACTTC. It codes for CASSPDLGSYEQYF.

The CDR3 DNA follows: TGTGCCAGCAGCCGGAACCTCGTCCGCAACTATGGCTACACCTTC. This codes for CASSRNLVRNYGYTF. This rearrangement joins TRBV6-2 or TRBV6-3 to TRBJ1-2; D unclear. CDR1 is MNHEY and CDR2 is SVGEGT in the germline V gene. V was cut by 6 bases and J by 2 bases, with 16 bases left in between. The CDR3 runs to 15 residues.